This T cell receptor beta chain derives from a study of regulatory T cells in long-lasting Graves disease (dated by TCRdb to the early 2020s). Concerning the study at large: Persistent Graves' disease was defined as antithyroid drug treatment for over 5 years with persistently positive TSH receptor autoantibodies. This study used TCR sequencing and RNA sequencing of peripheral blood to compare persistent Graves' disease patients against newly diagnosed Graves' disease patients. A total of around 35 samples underwent TCR sequencing, from about 13 patients with persistent Graves' disease and approximately 20 patients with newly diagnosed Graves' disease. In the clinical cohort, patients with persistent Graves' disease had used antithyroid drugs for an average of roughly ten years. The study was registered as a clinical trial and conducted in China.

The method behind the library was multiplex PCR. Reads for this sample came from an Illumina HiSeq 4000. TCR beta libraries were built with iRepertoire HTBI primers and Arm-PCR amplification of CDR3 regions. Gel purification was performed on PCR products prior to sequencing. Per the original workflow: Across samples, around 58 TRBV and 12 to 15 TRBJ segments were identified and used for gene usage analysis of CDR3 amino acid clonotypes. Filtered high-quality paired reads were merged into contigs using COPE and FqMerger. BLAST was used to align contigs to IMGT TRBV, TRBD and TRBJ reference genes, and CDR3 was defined according to IMGT. Clonotypes above 0.1% frequency were classified as highly expanded clones. Shannon entropy was used to measure repertoire diversity, and the Gini coefficient was used to measure V-J evenness. A clonotype found in more than one individual was treated as public. The public reads were reprocessed in TCRdb via fastp at Q25 and MiXCR, keeping in-frame beta chains. When rows share a CDR3 protein, they turn into one entry using the most common DNA and genes. These V and J calls originate from TCRdb's pipeline instead of the authors' own analysis. Here the sample has some 440,000 distinct CDR3 sequences; under 25% occur a single time. The ten largest clones add up to 7% to 10% of the sample.

The sample's time point, from its label and the paper: persistent/refractory GD, antithyroid drugs over 5 years with positive TRAb. For both TCR sequencing and RNA sequencing, RNA was extracted from PBMCs using TRIzol. The diagnosis of Graves' disease was made according to American Thyroid Association guidelines. Patients were recruited from an endocrinology department in Xi'an, China. From each patient, about 8.9 milliliters of peripheral blood was collected into an EDTA anticoagulant tube. Ficoll Paque Plus density gradient separation was used to isolate PBMCs, and no further T cell sorting was performed. RNA quality was checked with an Agilent 2100 Bioanalyzer and agarose gel, and concentration with a NanoDrop 2000. The germline V end is reduced by 7 bases and the J end by 6 bases; junction bases left unmatched: 17. CDR1 and CDR2 were assigned from the germline V gene as SQVTM and ANQGSEA. From cysteine to phenylalanine, the CDR3 is 16 amino acids long. The retained sequence is limited to the CDR3, 48 bases, with the frame set at the first base.

On the study overall, not on this receptor specifically: Persistent patients shared more public clonotypes among themselves (2,741) than newly diagnosed patients did (about 970). The authors acknowledged the small sample size as a limitation that may reduce accuracy. Lower TCR Shannon entropy and fewer highly expanded clones were observed in persistent Graves' disease patients than in newly diagnosed patients, which suggested clonal expansion. Sequencing and analysis were restricted to the TCR beta chain. The study examined only peripheral blood because the primary lesion, thyroid tissue, could not be accessed. TRBV28, TRBJ1-2 and TRBJ2-5 were preferentially used in persistent disease, while TRBV20-1 and TRBJ2-1 were favored in newly diagnosed disease.

This clonotype was found a few times. Its antigen is still unknown. The record has no base qualities; no much larger clone is one base away. The sequenced sample was peripheral blood mononuclear cells (PBMCs), obtained when the disease was refractory, from a patient treated with antithyroid drugs. The chain uses TRBV29-1 and TRBJ2-2, with 7 bases aligning to TRBD1. This receptor was obtained from a female donor with Graves disease. The CDR3 in this case is CSAKVGQGVASGELFF. At the DNA level, the sequence is TGCAGCGCAAAGGTCGGGCAGGGGGTTGCTTCCGGGGAGCTGTTTTTT.